This entry lists 25 T cell receptor beta chains sequenced from one sample in a study of tumor-infiltrating lymphocytes in localized non-small cell lung cancer. Some clones are missing from TCRdb's copy, which holds only in-frame ones; the method was immunoSEQ multiplex PCR. The table shows about 12,000 clones, with 80% occurring only once. The source material was lung tumor tissue. The receptor set was obtained from a human donor with non-small cell lung cancer.

This chain uses TRBV6-5 with TRBJ1-5; 7 nucleotides align to TRBD1. J lost 6 bases, V lost 4 bases, and 12 bases had no gene match. This CDR3 spans 16 amino acids. The germline V gene encodes CDR1 MNHEY and CDR2 SVGAGI. CDR3 in DNA: TGTGCCAGCAGTTCCTCCCCTGGGCAGGGGGGTCAGCCCCAGCATTTT. The encoded protein is CASSSSPGQGGQPQHF.

V usage is TRBV27 and J usage is TRBJ1-1, with a tentative D call TRBD1 (6 bases). V lost 2 bases and J lost 4, with 8 bases in between. The CDR3 sequence is 13 residues long. CDR1 is MNHEY, CDR2 SMNVEV, per germline (reference sequence). This chain's CDR3 is CASSLQGTTEAFF. CDR3 nucleotide sequence: TGTGCCAGCAGTTTACAGGGGACCACTGAAGCTTTCTTT.

The genes are TRBV6-5 and TRBJ1-1, with no clear D. Germline CDR1 is MNHEY and CDR2 is SVGAGI. The CDR3 consists of 11 residues. V shed 6 bases and J shed 4 bases, with 6 bases lying between them. The CDR3, as DNA: TGTGCCAGCAGGAAACTCACTGAAGCTTTCTTT. It codes for CASRKLTEAFF.

The genes are TRBV5-1 and TRBJ1-1; unclear D gene. Germline CDR1 reads SGHRS; CDR2 reads YFSETQ. The CDR3 consists of 13 residues. Trimming shortened V by 7 bases and J by 0 bases, and 10 bases separated the two germline ends. The CDR3 here is CASFAEMNTEAFF. The CDR3 nucleotides read TGCGCCAGCTTTGCGGAAATGAACACTGAAGCTTTCTTT.

The chain is built from TRBV2 and TRBJ2-7; TRBD1 agrees at 9 bases. There are 15 residues in the CDR3. V was pared by 4 bases and J by 4 bases, with 8 bases of the junction left unmatched. Germline-derived CDR1 and CDR2 are SNHLY and FYNNEI. This CDR3 reads CASSGPGQGKYEQYF. Written as DNA, the CDR3 is TGTGCCAGCAGTGGACCGGGACAGGGAAAATACGAGCAGTACTTC.

The genes are TRBV6-5 and TRBJ2-3; D is possibly TRBD2 (6 bases). CDR3 size: 14 residues. Trimming pared 4 bases from V and 0 bases from J, leaving 8 bases between. The germline CDR1 and CDR2 sequences are MNHEY and SVGAGI. CDR3 protein: CASSFGGSTDTQYF. In nucleotides, the CDR3 is TGTGCCAGCAGTTTTGGGGGGAGCACAGATACGCAGTATTTT.

In its sample, this clone was seen once. The chain is built from TRBV7-2 and TRBJ1-5; D remains ambiguous. The V gene lost 5 bases and the J gene lost 6 bases, with 17 bases spanning the gap. Looked up from germline, CDR1 is SGHTA and CDR2 is FQGNSA. CDR3 length equals 15 residues. The CDR3 is CASSPNPSPLQPQHF. Written as DNA, the CDR3 is TGTGCCAGCAGCCCGAATCCCAGCCCCCTTCAGCCCCAGCATTTT.

The chain recombines TRBV19 with TRBJ1-5; D unclear. CDR3 length: 14 residues. Germline-derived CDR1 and CDR2 are LNHDA and SQIVND (reference sequence). V was trimmed by 3 bases and J by 4 bases, leaving 10 bases between them. This CDR3 reads CASSISAANQPQHF. As DNA, the CDR3 is TGTGCCAGTAGTATCTCGGCCGCAAATCAGCCCCAGCATTTT.

V usage is TRBV7-9 and J usage is TRBJ1-6, with TRBD1 matching over 7 bases. The CDR3 is 13 residues long. V lost 5 bases, J lost 6 bases, and 1 base stayed unmatched. Per germline, CDR1 SEHNR and CDR2 FQNEAQ (reference sequence). CDR3 sequence: CASSRDSNSPLHF. Written as DNA, the CDR3 is TGTGCCAGCAGCCGGGACAGTAATTCACCCCTCCACTTT.

The chain employs TRBV15 and TRBJ2-2, with D possibly matching TRBD2 (6 bases). Germline assignment: CDR1 LNHNV and CDR2 YYDKDF (reference sequence). This CDR3 is 19 amino acids long. V lost 0 bases and J 5 bases, leaving 22 bases between the germline ends. The CDR3 DNA sequence: TGTGCCACCAGCAGAGATAGATCTAGAAGGGATGGGAGGACCGGGGAGCTGTTTTTT. This codes for CATSRDRSRRDGRTGELFF.

The chain employs TRBV18 and TRBJ1-6; 7 nucleotides match TRBD1. This CDR3 contains 14 residues. The germline V gene encodes CDR1 KGHSH and CDR2 LQKENI. The J segment lost 4 bases and the V segment lost 6 bases, leaving 3 bases of the junction unmatched. CDR3 sequence reads: CASSQDRYNSPLHF. The CDR3 coding sequence is TGTGCCAGCTCCCAGGACAGGTATAATTCACCCCTCCACTTT.

This chain links TRBV5-1 with TRBJ2-3, with 8 bases identical to TRBD1. There are 15 residues in the CDR3. V shed 6 bases and J 5 bases; nucleotides not matched to a gene: 11. CDR1 SGHRS and CDR2 YFSETQ come from the germline V gene. The CDR3 DNA is TGCGCCAGCATGCCGTGGACAGGGCGGGAAGATACGCAGTATTTT. It is translated as CASMPWTGREDTQYF.

This clone came up once. One end of the junction is discordant with germline, which a read error may explain. This chain joins TRBV14 and TRBJ2-3; 7 bases fit TRBD2. CDR3 size: 15 residues. Germline CDR1 SGHDN, CDR2 FVKESK. CDR3 residues: CASSQDIGATSSRNF. In DNA form, the CDR3 reads TGTGCCAGCAGCCAAGATATAGGTGCGACTAGCAGCAGGAATTTT.

The chain recombines TRBV19 with TRBJ1-5; 8 positions match TRBD1. The CDR3 loop spans 16 amino acids. V dropped 1 base and J dropped 4; count of bases not matched to a gene: 6. CDR1 is LNHDA and CDR2 is SQIVND in the germline V gene (reference sequence). The CDR3 sequence: CASSIGAGGRNQPQHF. The CDR3 nucleotides are TGTGCCAGTAGTATAGGGGCAGGGGGCAGGAATCAGCCCCAGCATTTT.

As DNA, the CDR3 is TGTGCCAGCAGCCGAGGGCTGGATAATTCACCCCTCCACTTT. Protein: CASSRGLDNSPLHF. J is TRBJ1-6 and V is TRBV7-9; D ambiguous. CDR1 and CDR2 (germline): SEHNR, FQNEAQ (reference sequence). The CDR3 loop spans 14 amino acids. Trimming left V 5 bases short and J 5 bases short, with 10 bases between.

This chain joins TRBV11-2 and TRBJ2-6, with D perhaps TRBD2 (6 bases). V was clipped by 8 bases and J by 2 bases, with 13 bases between them. Germline CDR1 and CDR2: SGHAT and FQNNGV. The CDR3 length is 15 residues. Here the CDR3 reads CASGSWRAGANVLTF. CDR3 sequence (DNA): TGTGCCAGCGGTTCGTGGAGGGCTGGGGCCAACGTCCTGACTTTC.

The count of this clone is one. The chain has TRBV6-4 and TRBJ2-1; maybe TRBD2 (6 bases). Germline CDR1 and CDR2: MRHNA and SNTAGT. Trimming removed 4 bases from V and 5 bases from J, with 15 bases in between. The CDR3 length is 15 residues. In nucleotides, the CDR3 is TGTGCCAGCAGTGTTAACGGGAGACCAAACAATGAGCAGTTCTTC. This codes for CASSVNGRPNNEQFF.

The V call is TRBV19, the J call TRBJ2-3; D not certain. The CDR3 covers 16 residues. With 5 bases removed from V and 2 bases from J, the gap between germline ends came to 17 bases. Germline CDR1 reads LNHDA; CDR2 reads SQIVND (reference sequence). DNA for the CDR3: TGTGCCAGTAGTTGGGGATCCCTGAGCCTCACAGATACGCAGTATTTT. Amino acid sequence: CASSWGSLSLTDTQYF. Complete variable domain (other parts from reference TRBV19 and TRBJ2-3): DGGITQSPKYLFRKEGQNVTLSCEQNLNHDAMYWYRQDPGQGLRLIYYSQIVNDFQKGDIAEGYSVSREKKESFPLTVTSAQKNPTAFYLCASSWGSLSLTDTQYFGPGTRLTVL.

The chain couples TRBV5-1 to TRBJ2-1, with 8 nucleotides matching TRBD2. CDR1 and CDR2 (germline): SGHRS, YFSETQ. CDR3 length: 15 amino acids. The ends lost 0 bases at V and 4 bases at J; junction bases unmatched: 3. In DNA, the CDR3 is TGCGCCAGCAGCTTGGACGGGGGGGCTTACAATGAGCAGTTCTTC. Residues: CASSLDGGAYNEQFF.

The J gene is TRBJ2-2, the V gene TRBV29-1; D could derive from TRBD1 or TRBD2 (5 bases each). The length of the CDR3 is 15 residues. V was pared by 5 bases and J by 0 bases, with 13 bases between. Germline lookup yields CDR1 SQVTM and CDR2 ANQGSEA. The CDR3 loop reads CSVLSGAPNTGELFF. The CDR3 coding sequence is TGCAGCGTTCTCTCCGGGGCCCCGAACACCGGGGAGCTGTTTTTT.

This rearrangement joins TRBV23-1 to TRBJ1-2, with D possibly being TRBD1 (6 bases). TRBV23-1 is identified as an open reading frame with a role that is uncertain. V lost 5 bases and J 2 bases, leaving 33 bases between the germline ends. The CDR3 is made up of 21 amino acids. CDR3 sequence: CASSAIQWRTVSGWNNYGYTF. DNA of the CDR3: TGCGCCAGCAGTGCCATTCAGTGGAGGACAGTTTCAGGTTGGAACAACTATGGCTACACCTTC.

This clone appeared once. V is TRBV11-3 and J is TRBJ1-1, with 9 bases lining up with TRBD1. There are 15 residues in the CDR3. J lost 3 bases, V lost 5 bases, and 7 bases had no gene match. Germline-derived CDR1 and CDR2 are SGHNT and YENEEA. The CDR3, as DNA: TGTGCCAGCAGCAGACAGGGGGAAGTTGACACTGAAGCTTTCTTT. This translates into CASSRQGEVDTEAFF.

The rearrangement links TRBV6-4 to TRBJ2-5; 7 bases are shared with TRBD2. Germline-derived CDR1 and CDR2 are MRHNA and SNTAGT. V lost 8 bases to trimming and J lost 7 bases; unmatched junction nucleotides: 7. The CDR3 spans 12 residues. CDR3 loop: CASLGLVLTQYF. In nucleotides, the CDR3 is TGTGCCAGCCTAGGACTAGTGTTGACCCAGTACTTC.

This sequence joins TRBV7-6 and TRBJ1-1, with D maybe TRBD1 (6 bases). The CDR3 covers 14 residues. Germline CDR1 is SGHVS and CDR2 is FNYEAQ. Trimming took off 4 bases at V and 2 bases at J, with 11 bases between the two ends. CDR3 protein: CASSSSGVNTEAFF. CDR3 DNA sequence: TGTGCCAGCAGCTCTTCAGGGGTTAACACTGAAGCTTTCTTT.

This chain joins TRBV19 and TRBJ1-2, with TRBD1 identical over 9 bases. Looked up from germline, CDR1 is LNHDA and CDR2 is SQIVND (reference sequence). With 5 bases clipped from V and 4 bases from J, the junction kept 11 bases outside the gene matches. CDR3 length: 16 amino acids. For the CDR3, the DNA is TGTGCCAGTAGTGTCGGGACAGGGCTACAATCCTATGGCTACACCTTC. Translating gives CASSVGTGLQSYGYTF.